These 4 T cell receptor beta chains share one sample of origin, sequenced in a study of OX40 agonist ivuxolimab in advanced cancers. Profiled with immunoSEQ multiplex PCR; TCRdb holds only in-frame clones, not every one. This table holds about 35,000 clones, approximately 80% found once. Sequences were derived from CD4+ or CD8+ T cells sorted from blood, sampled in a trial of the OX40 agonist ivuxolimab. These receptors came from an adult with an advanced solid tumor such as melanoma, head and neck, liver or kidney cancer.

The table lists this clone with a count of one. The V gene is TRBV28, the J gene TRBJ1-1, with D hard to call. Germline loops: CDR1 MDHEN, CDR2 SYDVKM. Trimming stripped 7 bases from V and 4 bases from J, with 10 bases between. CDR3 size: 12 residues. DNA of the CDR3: TGTGCCAGCAACAACCGGCCCACTGAAGCTTTCTTT. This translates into CASNNRPTEAFF.

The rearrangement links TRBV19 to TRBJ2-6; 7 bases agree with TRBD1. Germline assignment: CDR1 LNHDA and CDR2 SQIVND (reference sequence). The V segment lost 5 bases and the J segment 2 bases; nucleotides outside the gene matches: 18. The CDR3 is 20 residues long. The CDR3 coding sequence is TGTGCCAGTAGTCCAGGGGGACGGTTTGGGTTTCTTACTGGGGCCAACGTCCTGACTTTC. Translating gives CASSPGGRFGFLTGANVLTF.

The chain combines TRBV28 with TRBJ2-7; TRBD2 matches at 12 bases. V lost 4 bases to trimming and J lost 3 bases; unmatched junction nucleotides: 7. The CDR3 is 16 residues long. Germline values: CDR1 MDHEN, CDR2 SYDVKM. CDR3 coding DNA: TGTGCCAGCAGTTCCCCGACTAGCGGGAGTAACTACGAGCAGTACTTC. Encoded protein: CASSSPTSGSNYEQYF.

In nucleotides, the CDR3 is TGCGCCAGCAGCTTGGAGGGGCAAGGTGTACGTTCGGATTCACCCCTCCACTTT. It is translated as CASSLEGQGVRSDSPLHF. V gene TRBV5-1 combines with J gene TRBJ1-6; D is perhaps TRBD1 (5 bases). Trimming took off 0 bases at V and 8 bases at J, with 21 bases between the two ends. Germline V gene sequence: CDR1 SGHRS, CDR2 YFSETQ. This CDR3 region has 18 residues.